The 18 T cell receptor beta chains reported below all come from one sample, sequenced in a study of blood T cell repertoires in COVID-19. Only in-frame clones appear in the TCRdb table, and some are missing; sequencing was by immunoSEQ multiplex PCR. This sample carries about 86,000 clones, 85% of them seen once, and the ten largest clones take roughly 3.2%. The sequenced sample consisted of peripheral blood. The source of these receptors is a man in his fifties with acute or convalescent COVID-19.

This chain links TRBV5-1 with TRBJ2-7; possible D gene TRBD1, 5 bases. V lost 4 bases and J 5 bases, leaving 13 bases between the germline ends. Germline V lookup: CDR1 SGHRS, CDR2 YFSETQ. This CDR3 is 13 amino acids long. CDR3 bases: TGCGCCAGCAGCCTCGTTCAGGGTAACGAGCAGTACTTC. Protein sequence: CASSLVQGNEQYF.

The V call is TRBV4-2, the J call TRBJ1-6; no firm D call. Germline V lookup: CDR1 LGHNA, CDR2 YNFKEQ. This CDR3 comprises 15 residues. The ends were cut back, 0 bases at V and 7 bases at J, with 10 bases in the middle. In DNA form, the CDR3 reads TGTGCCAGCAGCCAAGATGCGGCAGAAAATTCACCCCTCCACTTT. Its translation is CASSQDAAENSPLHF.

This clone was seen only once. The CDR3 reads CASSWTSGGWENIQYF. CDR3 nucleotides: TGTGCCAGCAGCTGGACTAGCGGGGGATGGGAAAACATTCAGTACTTC. The rearrangement links TRBV11-2 to TRBJ2-4; 13 bases line up with TRBD2. Germline CDR1 reads SGHAT; CDR2 reads FQNNGV. V lost 4 bases, J lost 5 bases, and 5 bases stayed unmatched. The CDR3 is 16 residues long.

The chain has TRBV7-9 and TRBJ2-3, with D tentatively TRBD1 (5 bases). V was shortened by 3 bases and J by 4 bases, with 11 bases between the two germline ends. Germline V gives CDR1 SEHNR, CDR2 FQNEAQ (reference sequence). The CDR3 consists of 14 residues. The CDR3 DNA reads TGTGCCAGCAGCTTTCAGGGAAAGTCAGATACGCAGTATTTT. This sequence encodes CASSFQGKSDTQYF.

The CDR3: CASSQVPVTNEKLFF. In nucleotides, the CDR3 is TGTGCCAGCAGCCAAGTTCCGGTAACTAATGAAAAACTGTTTTTT. V gene TRBV14 combines with J gene TRBJ1-4; D call uncertain. CDR1 is SGHDN and CDR2 is FVKESK in the germline V gene. The V and J ends lost 1 base and 1 base respectively, with 7 bases between them. CDR3 length equals 15 residues.

In this sample, this clone turned up a few times. The chain has TRBV3-1 (or the pseudogene TRBV3-2) and TRBJ2-2; D is perhaps TRBD1 (6 bases). Germline V gene lookup returns CDR1 LGHDT and CDR2 YNNKEL (reference sequence). The CDR3 loop spans 14 amino acids. The V end lost 6 bases, the J end lost 7 bases, and 15 bases lay between the germline ends. The CDR3 sequence is CASRQTGPDGELFF. As DNA, the CDR3 is TGTGCCAGCAGACAAACAGGGCCGGACGGGGAGCTGTTTTTT.

The CDR3 DNA follows: TGTGCCAGTAGTCTCGGGACAGGGCTGAACTATGGCTACACCTTC. Protein: CASSLGTGLNYGYTF. The V gene is TRBV19, the J gene TRBJ1-2; 9 nucleotides line up with TRBD1. Germline CDR1 is LNHDA and CDR2 is SQIVND (reference sequence). V dropped 5 bases and J dropped 2; count of bases not matched to a gene: 6. The CDR3 consists of 15 residues.

The V and J genes are TRBV6-2 or TRBV6-3 and TRBJ1-6; 10 bases agree with TRBD1. The CDR3 length is 15 residues. From germline, CDR1 is MNHEY and CDR2 SVGEGT. Germline trimming cut 6 bases from V and 10 bases from J; bases unmatched to any gene: 9. The chain's CDR3 is CASSYGTGEGSPLHF. In DNA form, the CDR3 reads TGTGCCAGCAGCTATGGGACAGGGGAAGGATCACCCCTCCACTTT.

V is TRBV29-1 and J is TRBJ1-1; TRBD1 matches at 11 bases. CDR3 length: 17 residues. The V and J ends lost 0 bases and 5 bases, in that order; junction bases with no gene match: 11. Per the germline V gene, CDR1 is SQVTM and CDR2 is ANQGSEA. The CDR3 loop reads CSVEEVRWTGGETEAFF. The CDR3 coding sequence is TGCAGCGTTGAAGAAGTAAGATGGACAGGGGGCGAGACTGAAGCTTTCTTT.

In this sample, this clone turned up once. The V and J genes are TRBV3-1 (or the pseudogene TRBV3-2) and TRBJ2-7; D not resolved. V lost 1 base and J lost 0, with 7 bases in between. The V gene's germline CDR1 is LGHDT and CDR2 YNNKEL (reference sequence). CDR3 length: 14 amino acids. CDR3 residues: CASSQGRSSYEQYF. The CDR3 DNA follows: TGTGCCAGCAGCCAAGGAAGGAGCTCCTACGAGCAGTACTTC.

The chain combines TRBV6-5 with TRBJ1-1, with 11 bases identical to TRBD1. This CDR3 has 15 residues. Looked up from germline, CDR1 is MNHEY and CDR2 is SVGAGI. V was clipped by 7 bases and J by 3 bases; unmatched bases: 7. In DNA, the CDR3 is TGTGCCAGCATGCCGGGACAGGGGGTATACACTGAAGCTTTCTTT. This sequence encodes CASMPGQGVYTEAFF.

The V call is TRBV19, the J call TRBJ1-4; TRBD1 agrees at 9 bases. The CDR3 spans 16 residues. V lost 5 bases and J lost 6; bases outside the gene matches: 10. Germline CDR1 and CDR2: LNHDA and SQIVND (reference sequence). The CDR3 loop is CASSQWDRDSDEKLFF. The CDR3 nucleotides read TGTGCCAGTAGTCAGTGGGACAGGGATTCGGATGAAAAACTGTTTTTT.

This clone was seen once. The chain combines TRBV27 with TRBJ2-3; D remains unclear. Trimming shortened V by 5 bases and J by 0 bases, and 3 bases separated the two germline ends. This CDR3 is built from 12 residues. Germline CDR1 is MNHEY and CDR2 is SMNVEV (reference sequence). The DNA for the CDR3 is TGTGCCAGCAGTCAGAGCACAGATACGCAGTATTTT. Translation gives CASSQSTDTQYF.

The rearrangement links TRBV25-1 to TRBJ1-5; 9 positions match TRBD1. This CDR3 has 15 residues. Losses at the gene ends were 8 bases for V and 0 bases for J; bases not matched to a gene: 5. Germline CDR1 MGHDK, CDR2 SYGVNS. The CDR3 loop reads CASAGTGYSNQPQHF. CDR3 nucleotides: TGTGCCAGCGCCGGGACAGGGTATAGCAATCAGCCCCAGCATTTT. Complete variable domain (other parts from reference TRBV25-1 and TRBJ1-5): EADIYQTPRYLVIGTGKKITLECSQTMGHDKMYWYQQDPGMELHLIHYSYGVNSTEKGDLSSESTVSRIRTEHFPLTLESARPSHTSQYLCASAGTGYSNQPQHFGDGTRLSIL.

A remark on this clone: This sample also contains other DNA sequences that code for the same CDR3. V is TRBV3-1 (or the pseudogene TRBV3-2) and J is TRBJ1-4; 12 bases match TRBD1. The CDR3 has 15 residues. J lost 8 bases, V lost 1 base, and 2 bases had no gene match. Germline CDR1 LGHDT, CDR2 YNNKEL (reference sequence). The CDR3 DNA sequence: TGTGCCAGCAGCCAAGCTGGGACAGGGGGCGAAAAACTGTTTTTT. This gives the protein CASSQAGTGGEKLFF.

V and J are TRBV9 and TRBJ2-7, with 7 bases fitting TRBD1. Germline V gene data show CDR1 as SGDLS and CDR2 as YYNGEE. The CDR3 covers 16 residues. Trimming cost V 4 bases and J 0 bases; bases outside gene matches: 10. CDR3 in amino acids: CASSREDRLVSYEQYF. CDR3 bases: TGTGCCAGCAGCCGAGAGGACAGGTTAGTCTCCTACGAGCAGTACTTC.

V usage is TRBV6-5 and J usage is TRBJ1-2, with a tentative D call TRBD1 (5 bases). The germline V gene encodes CDR1 MNHEY and CDR2 SVGAGI. V was clipped by 10 bases and J by 2 bases, with 14 bases between them. The CDR3 consists of 13 residues. The CDR3 DNA sequence: TGTGCCACCACAGGAAATGAAAACTATGGCTACACCTTC. Amino acids: CATTGNENYGYTF.

The chain carries TRBV11-2 and TRBJ2-5; 7 bases align to TRBD1. The length of the CDR3 is 12 residues. The trim removed 4 bases at V and 5 bases at J, leaving 1 base unmatched. CDR1 SGHAT and CDR2 FQNNGV come from the germline V gene. The CDR3 protein is CASSSDRETQYF. Written as DNA, the CDR3 is TGTGCCAGCAGCTCGGACAGGGAGACCCAGTACTTC.